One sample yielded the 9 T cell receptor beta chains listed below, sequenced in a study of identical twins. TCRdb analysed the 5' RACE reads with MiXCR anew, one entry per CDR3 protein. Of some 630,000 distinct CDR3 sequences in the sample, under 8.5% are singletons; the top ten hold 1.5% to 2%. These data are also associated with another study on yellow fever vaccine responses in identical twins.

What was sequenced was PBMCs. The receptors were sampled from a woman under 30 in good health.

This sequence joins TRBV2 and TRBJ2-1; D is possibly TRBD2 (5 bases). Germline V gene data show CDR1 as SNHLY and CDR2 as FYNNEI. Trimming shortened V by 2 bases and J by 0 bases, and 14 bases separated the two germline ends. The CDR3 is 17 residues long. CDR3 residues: CASSELGLLSSYNEQFF. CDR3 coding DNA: TGTGCCAGCAGTGAACTCGGACTGTTGAGCTCCTACAATGAGCAGTTCTTC.

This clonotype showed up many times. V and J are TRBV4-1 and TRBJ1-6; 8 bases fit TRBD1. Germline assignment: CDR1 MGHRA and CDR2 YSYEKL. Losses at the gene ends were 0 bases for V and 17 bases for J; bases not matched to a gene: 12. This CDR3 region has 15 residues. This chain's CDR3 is CASSQDGTGFSGFHF. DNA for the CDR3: TGCGCCAGCAGCCAAGATGGGACAGGTTTCTCCGGCTTCCACTTT.

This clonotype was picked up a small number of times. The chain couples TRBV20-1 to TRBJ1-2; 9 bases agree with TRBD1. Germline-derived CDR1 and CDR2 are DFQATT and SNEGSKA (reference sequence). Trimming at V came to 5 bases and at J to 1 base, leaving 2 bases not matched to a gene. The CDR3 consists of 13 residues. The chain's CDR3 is CSADRGINYGYTF. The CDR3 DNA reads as TGCAGTGCTGACAGGGGGATTAACTATGGCTACACCTTC.

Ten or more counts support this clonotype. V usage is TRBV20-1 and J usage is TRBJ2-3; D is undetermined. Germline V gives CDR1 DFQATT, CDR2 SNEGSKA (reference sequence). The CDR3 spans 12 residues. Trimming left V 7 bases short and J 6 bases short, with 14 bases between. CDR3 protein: CSVTPNKDTQYF. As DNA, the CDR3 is TGCAGTGTCACCCCTAACAAGGATACGCAGTATTTT.

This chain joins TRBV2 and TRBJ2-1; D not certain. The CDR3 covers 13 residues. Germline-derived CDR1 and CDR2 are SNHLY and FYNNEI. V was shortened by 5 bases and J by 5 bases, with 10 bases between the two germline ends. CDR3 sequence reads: CASSLKLDNEQFF. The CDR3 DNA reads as TGTGCCAGCAGTCTTAAGCTAGACAATGAGCAGTTCTTC. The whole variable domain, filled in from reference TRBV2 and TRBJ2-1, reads EPEVTQTPSHQVTQMGQEVILRCVPISNHLYFYWYRQILGQKVEFLVSFYNNEISEKSEIFDDQFSVERPDGSNFTLKIRSTKLEDSAMYFCASSLKLDNEQFFGPGTRLTVL.

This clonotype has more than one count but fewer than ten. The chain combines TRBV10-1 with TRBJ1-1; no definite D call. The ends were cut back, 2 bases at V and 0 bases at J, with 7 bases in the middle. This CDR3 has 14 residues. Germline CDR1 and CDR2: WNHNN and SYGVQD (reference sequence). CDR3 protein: CASSEADLNTEAFF. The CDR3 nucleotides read TGCGCCAGCAGTGAGGCCGACCTGAACACTGAAGCTTTCTTT.

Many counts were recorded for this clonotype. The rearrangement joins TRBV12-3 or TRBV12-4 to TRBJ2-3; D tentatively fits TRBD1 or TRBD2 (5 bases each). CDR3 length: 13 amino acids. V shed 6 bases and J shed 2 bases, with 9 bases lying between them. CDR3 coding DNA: TGTGCCAGCAGACGGGACGCCACAGATACGCAGTATTTT. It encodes CASRRDATDTQYF.

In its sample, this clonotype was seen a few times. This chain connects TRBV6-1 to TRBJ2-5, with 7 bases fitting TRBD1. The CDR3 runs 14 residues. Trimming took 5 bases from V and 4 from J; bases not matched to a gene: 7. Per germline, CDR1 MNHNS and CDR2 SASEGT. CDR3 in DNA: TGTGCCAGCAGTAGAGGGGGCGAGGGAGAGACCCAGTACTTC. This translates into CASSRGGEGETQYF.

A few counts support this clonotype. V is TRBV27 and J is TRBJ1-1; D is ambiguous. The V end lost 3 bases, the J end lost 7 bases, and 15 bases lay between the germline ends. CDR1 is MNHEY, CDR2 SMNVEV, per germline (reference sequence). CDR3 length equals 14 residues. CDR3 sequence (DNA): TGTGCCAGCAGTTTTGGCAGGACGAGGCTTGAAGCTTTCTTT. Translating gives CASSFGRTRLEAFF.